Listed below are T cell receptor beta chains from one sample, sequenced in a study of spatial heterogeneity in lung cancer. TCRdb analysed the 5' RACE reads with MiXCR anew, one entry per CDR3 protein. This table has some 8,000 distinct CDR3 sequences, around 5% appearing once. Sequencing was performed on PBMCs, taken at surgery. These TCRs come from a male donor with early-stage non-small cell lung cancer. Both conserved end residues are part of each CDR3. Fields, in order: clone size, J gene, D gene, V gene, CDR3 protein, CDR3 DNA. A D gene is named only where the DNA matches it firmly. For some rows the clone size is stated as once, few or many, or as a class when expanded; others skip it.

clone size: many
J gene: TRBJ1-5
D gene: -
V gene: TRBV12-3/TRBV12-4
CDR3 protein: CASSLERDFQHF
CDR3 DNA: TGTGCCAGCAGTTTAGAAAGGGATTTCCAGCATTTT

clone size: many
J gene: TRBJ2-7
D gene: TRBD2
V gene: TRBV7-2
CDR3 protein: CASSLGLAGGPEQYF
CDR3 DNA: TGTGCCAGCAGCCTGGGACTAGCGGGAGGCCCCGAGCAGTACTTC

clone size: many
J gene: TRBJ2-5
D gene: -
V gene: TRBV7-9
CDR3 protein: CASSLSRRIGETQYF
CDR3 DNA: TGTGCCAGCAGCTTAAGTAGGCGGATAGGAGAGACCCAGTACTTC

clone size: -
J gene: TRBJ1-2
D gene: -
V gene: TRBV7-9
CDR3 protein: CASSTERVVYGYTF
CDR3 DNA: TGTGCCAGCAGCACGGAGCGGGTGGTCTATGGCTACACCTTC

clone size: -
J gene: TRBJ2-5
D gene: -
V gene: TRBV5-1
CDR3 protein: CASSSQGQETQYF
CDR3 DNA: TGCGCCAGCAGCTCACAGGGCCAGGAGACCCAGTACTTC

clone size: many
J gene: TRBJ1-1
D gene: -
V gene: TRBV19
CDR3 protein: CASSIVWGTEAFF
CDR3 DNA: TGTGCCAGTAGTATCGTTTGGGGAACTGAAGCTTTCTTT

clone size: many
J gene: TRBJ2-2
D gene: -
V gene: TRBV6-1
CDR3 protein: CATGNRQTLTGELFF
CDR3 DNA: TGTGCCACCGGTAACCGACAGACCCTCACCGGGGAGCTGTTTTTT

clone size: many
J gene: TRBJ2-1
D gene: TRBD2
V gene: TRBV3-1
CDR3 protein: CASSQDRGGGMYYNEQFF
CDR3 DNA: TGTGCCAGCAGCCAAGATCGGGGCGGGGGGATGTACTACAATGAGCAGTTCTTC

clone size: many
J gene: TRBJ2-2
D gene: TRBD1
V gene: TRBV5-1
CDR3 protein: CASSARTGVKTGELFF
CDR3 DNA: TGCGCCAGCAGCGCCCGGACAGGGGTAAAAACCGGGGAGCTGTTTTTT

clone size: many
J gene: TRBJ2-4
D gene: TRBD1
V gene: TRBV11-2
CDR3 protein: CASSFPRQGIAKNIQYF
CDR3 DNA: TGTGCCAGCAGCTTTCCCCGACAGGGGATAGCCAAAAACATTCAGTACTTC

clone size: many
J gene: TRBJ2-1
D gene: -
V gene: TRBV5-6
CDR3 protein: CASSLISNDEQFF
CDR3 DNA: TGTGCCAGCAGCTTGATTAGCAACGATGAGCAGTTCTTC

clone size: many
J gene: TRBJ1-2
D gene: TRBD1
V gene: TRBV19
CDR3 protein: CASTPAPPGGFGYGYTF
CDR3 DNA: TGTGCCAGTACCCCAGCCCCACCAGGGGGCTTCGGCTATGGCTACACCTTC

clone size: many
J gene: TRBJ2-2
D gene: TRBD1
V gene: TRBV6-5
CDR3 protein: CASSYSTGWGTGELFF
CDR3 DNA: TGTGCCAGCAGTTACTCGACAGGGTGGGGCACCGGGGAGCTGTTTTTT

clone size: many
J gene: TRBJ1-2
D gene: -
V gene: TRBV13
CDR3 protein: CASSPLGLLYGYTF
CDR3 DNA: TGTGCCAGCAGCCCCTTGGGTCTCCTTTACGGCTACACCTTC

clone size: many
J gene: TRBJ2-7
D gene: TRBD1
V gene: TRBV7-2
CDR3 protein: CASSLAGTGGLSYEQYF
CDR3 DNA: TGTGCCAGCAGCTTAGCGGGGACAGGGGGCCTATCCTACGAGCAGTACTTC

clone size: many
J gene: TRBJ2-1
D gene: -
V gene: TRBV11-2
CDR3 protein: CASSLGLISYNEQFF
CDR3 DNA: TGTGCCAGCAGCTTAGGCCTGATCTCCTACAATGAGCAGTTCTTC

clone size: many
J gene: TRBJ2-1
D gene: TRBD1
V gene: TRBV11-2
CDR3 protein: CASGPYTGGRFF
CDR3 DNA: TGTGCCAGCGGCCCATACACAGGGGGTCGGTTCTTC

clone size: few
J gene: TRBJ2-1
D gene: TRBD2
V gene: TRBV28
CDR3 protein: CASSSTGGLYNEQFF
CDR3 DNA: TGTGCCAGCAGTTCGACGGGAGGGCTCTACAATGAGCAGTTCTTC

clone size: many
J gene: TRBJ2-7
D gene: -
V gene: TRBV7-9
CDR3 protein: CASSPRSREQYF
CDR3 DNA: TGTGCCAGCAGCCCCAGGTCGCGAGAGCAGTACTTC

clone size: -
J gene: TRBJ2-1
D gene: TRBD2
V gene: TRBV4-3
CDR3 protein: CASSQGRLAGAYIEQFF
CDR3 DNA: TGCGCCAGCAGCCAGGGGCGACTAGCGGGGGCCTACATTGAGCAGTTCTTC

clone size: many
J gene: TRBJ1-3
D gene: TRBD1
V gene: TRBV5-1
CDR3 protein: CASSLLGTGQNTIYF
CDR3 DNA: TGCGCCAGCAGCTTGTTGGGGACAGGACAAAACACCATATATTTT

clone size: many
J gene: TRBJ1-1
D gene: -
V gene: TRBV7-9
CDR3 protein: CASSTKTEAFF
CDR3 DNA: TGTGCCAGCAGCACAAAGACTGAAGCTTTCTTT

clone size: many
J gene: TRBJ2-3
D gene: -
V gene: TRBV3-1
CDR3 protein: CASHRAGAHTDTQYF
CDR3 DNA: TGTGCCAGCCACCGGGCTGGGGCACACACAGATACGCAGTATTTT

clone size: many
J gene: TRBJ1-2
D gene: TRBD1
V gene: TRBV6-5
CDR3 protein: CASSYNRQGSNYGYTF
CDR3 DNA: TGTGCCAGCAGTTACAACAGACAGGGGTCAAACTATGGCTACACCTTC

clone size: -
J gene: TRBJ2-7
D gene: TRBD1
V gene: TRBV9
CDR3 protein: CASSARTGPSYEQYF
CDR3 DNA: TGTGCCAGCAGCGCCCGGACAGGTCCCTCCTACGAGCAGTACTTC

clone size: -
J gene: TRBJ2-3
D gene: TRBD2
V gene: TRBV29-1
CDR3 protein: CSVEESGRGDTQYF
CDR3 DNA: TGCAGCGTTGAAGAAAGCGGGAGGGGAGATACGCAGTATTTT

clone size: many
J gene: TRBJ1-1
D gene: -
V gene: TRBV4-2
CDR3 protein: CASSRQVDNTEAFF
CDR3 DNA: TGTGCCAGCAGCCGACAGGTGGATAACACTGAAGCTTTCTTT

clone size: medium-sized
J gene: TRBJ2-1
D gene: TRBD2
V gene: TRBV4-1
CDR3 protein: CASSQASGGAKEQFF
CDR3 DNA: TGCGCCAGCAGCCAGGCTAGCGGGGGGGCCAAGGAGCAGTTCTTC

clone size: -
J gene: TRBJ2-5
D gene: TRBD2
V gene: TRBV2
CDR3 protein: CASSGGIAGGAQETQYF
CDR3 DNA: TGTGCCAGCAGTGGCGGCATAGCGGGAGGCGCGCAAGAGACCCAGTACTTC

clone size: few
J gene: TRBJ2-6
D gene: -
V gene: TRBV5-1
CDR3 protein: CASSLAGLAASGANVLTF
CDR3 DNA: TGCGCCAGCAGCCTTGCGGGCTTGGCAGCCTCTGGGGCCAACGTCCTGACTTTC

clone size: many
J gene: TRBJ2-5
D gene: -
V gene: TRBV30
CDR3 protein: CAWRLEETQYF
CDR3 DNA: TGTGCCTGGAGGTTGGAGGAGACCCAGTACTTC

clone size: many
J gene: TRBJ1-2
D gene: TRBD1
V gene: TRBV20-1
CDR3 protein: CSAWDRGRKDSYTF
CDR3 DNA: TGCAGTGCTTGGGACAGGGGGCGGAAGGATAGCTACACCTTC

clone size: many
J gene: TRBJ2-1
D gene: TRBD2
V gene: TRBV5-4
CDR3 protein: CASSPTSGEYNEQFF
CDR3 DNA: TGTGCCAGCAGCCCGACTAGCGGAGAATACAATGAGCAGTTCTTC

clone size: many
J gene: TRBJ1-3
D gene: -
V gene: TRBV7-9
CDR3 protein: CASSLDSDSGNTIYF
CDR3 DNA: TGTGCCAGCAGCCTTGACAGTGACTCTGGAAACACCATATATTTT

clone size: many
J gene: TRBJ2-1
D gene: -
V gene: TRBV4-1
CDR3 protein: CASSQVLGGGYNEQFF
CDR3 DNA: TGCGCCAGCAGCCAAGTTCTGGGGGGAGGTTACAATGAGCAGTTCTTC

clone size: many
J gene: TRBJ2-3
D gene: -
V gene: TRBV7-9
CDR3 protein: CASSKGVGLGTDTQYF
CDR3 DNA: TGTGCCAGCAGCAAAGGGGTAGGGCTCGGCACAGATACGCAGTATTTT

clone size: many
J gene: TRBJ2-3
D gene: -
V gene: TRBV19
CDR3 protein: CASSPRDGLTDTQYF
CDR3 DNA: TGTGCCAGTAGCCCTCGGGACGGACTCACAGATACGCAGTATTTT

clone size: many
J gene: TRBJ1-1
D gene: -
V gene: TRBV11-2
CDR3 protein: CASSQSGAYQNTEAFF
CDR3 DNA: TGTGCCAGCAGCCAGTCCGGGGCCTACCAGAACACTGAAGCTTTCTTT

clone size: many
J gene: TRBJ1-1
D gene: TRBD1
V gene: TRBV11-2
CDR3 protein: CASSQRQGLVTEAFF
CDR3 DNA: TGTGCCAGCAGCCAGCGACAGGGGTTGGTCACTGAAGCTTTCTTT

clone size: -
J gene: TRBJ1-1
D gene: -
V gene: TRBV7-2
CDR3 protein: CASSSRQGMNTEAFF
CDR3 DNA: TGTGCCAGCAGCTCCCGCCAGGGTATGAACACTGAAGCTTTCTTT

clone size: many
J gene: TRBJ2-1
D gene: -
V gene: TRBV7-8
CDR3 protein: CASSLAGGLFNEQFF
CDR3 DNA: TGTGCCAGCAGCTTAGCGGGGGGGCTTTTCAATGAGCAGTTCTTC

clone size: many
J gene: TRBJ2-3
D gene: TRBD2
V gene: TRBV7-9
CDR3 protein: CASSLGAGDADTQYF
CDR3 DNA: TGTGCCAGCAGCTTAGGAGCGGGAGACGCAGATACGCAGTATTTT

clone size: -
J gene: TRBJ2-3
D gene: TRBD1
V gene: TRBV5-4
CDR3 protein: CARTGVRKDTQYF
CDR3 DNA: TGTGCCAGGACAGGGGTACGCAAAGATACGCAGTATTTT

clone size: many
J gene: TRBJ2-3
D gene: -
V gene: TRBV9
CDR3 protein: CASSVGTTSTDTQYF
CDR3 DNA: TGTGCCAGCAGCGTAGGGACTACTAGCACAGATACGCAGTATTTT